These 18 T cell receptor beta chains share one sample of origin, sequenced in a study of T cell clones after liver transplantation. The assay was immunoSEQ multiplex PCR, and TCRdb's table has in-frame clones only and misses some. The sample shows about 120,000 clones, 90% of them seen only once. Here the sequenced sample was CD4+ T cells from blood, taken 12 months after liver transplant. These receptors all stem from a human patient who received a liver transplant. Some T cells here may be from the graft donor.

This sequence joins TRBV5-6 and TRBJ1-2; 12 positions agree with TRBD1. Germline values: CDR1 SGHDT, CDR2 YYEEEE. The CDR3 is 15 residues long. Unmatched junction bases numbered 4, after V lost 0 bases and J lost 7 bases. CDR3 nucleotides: TGTGCCAGCAGCTTGGTGGGACAGGGGGCGCGTGGCTACACCTTC. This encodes CASSLVGQGARGYTF.

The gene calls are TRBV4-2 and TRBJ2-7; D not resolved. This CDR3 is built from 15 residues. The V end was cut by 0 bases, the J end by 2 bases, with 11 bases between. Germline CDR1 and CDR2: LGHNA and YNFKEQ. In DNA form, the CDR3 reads TGTGCCAGCAGCCAAGATCATAACCCAACCTACGAGCAGTACTTC. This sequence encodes CASSQDHNPTYEQYF.

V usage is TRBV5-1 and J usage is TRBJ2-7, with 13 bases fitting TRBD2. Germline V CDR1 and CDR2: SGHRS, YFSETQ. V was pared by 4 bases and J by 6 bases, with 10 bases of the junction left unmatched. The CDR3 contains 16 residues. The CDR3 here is CASSTGLAGTNSEQYF. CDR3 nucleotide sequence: TGCGCCAGCAGCACGGGACTAGCGGGGACTAATAGCGAGCAGTACTTC.

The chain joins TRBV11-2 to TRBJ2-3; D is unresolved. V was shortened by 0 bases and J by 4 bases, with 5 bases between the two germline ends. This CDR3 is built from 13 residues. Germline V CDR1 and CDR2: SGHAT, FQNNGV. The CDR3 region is CASSLESPDTQYF. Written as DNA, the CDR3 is TGTGCCAGCAGCTTAGAAAGCCCAGATACGCAGTATTTT.

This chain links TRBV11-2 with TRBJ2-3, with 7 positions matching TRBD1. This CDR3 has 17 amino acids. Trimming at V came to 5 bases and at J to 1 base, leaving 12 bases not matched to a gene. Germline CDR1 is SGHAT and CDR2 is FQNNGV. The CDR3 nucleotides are TGTGCCAGCAGCACAGGAACAGGGGAGTGGGGCACAGATACGCAGTATTTT. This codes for CASSTGTGEWGTDTQYF.

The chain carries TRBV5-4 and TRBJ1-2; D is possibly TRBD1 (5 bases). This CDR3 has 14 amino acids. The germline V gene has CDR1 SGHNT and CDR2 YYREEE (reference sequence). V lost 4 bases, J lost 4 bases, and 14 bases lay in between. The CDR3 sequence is CASSTGGVSYGYTF. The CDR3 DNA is TGTGCCAGCAGCACCGGGGGGGTTAGCTATGGCTACACCTTC.

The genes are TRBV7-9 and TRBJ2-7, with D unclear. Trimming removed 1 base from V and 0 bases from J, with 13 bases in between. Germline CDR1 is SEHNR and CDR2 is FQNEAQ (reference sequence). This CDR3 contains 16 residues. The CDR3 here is CASSLVASTDSYEQYF. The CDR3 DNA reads TGTGCCAGCAGCTTAGTTGCGTCCACGGACTCCTACGAGCAGTACTTC.

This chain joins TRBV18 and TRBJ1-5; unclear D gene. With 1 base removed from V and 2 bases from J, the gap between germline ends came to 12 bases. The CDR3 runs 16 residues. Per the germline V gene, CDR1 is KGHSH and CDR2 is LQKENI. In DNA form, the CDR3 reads TGTGCCAGCTCACCACAGGAGTCGCCCGGCAATCAGCCCCAGCATTTT. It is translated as CASSPQESPGNQPQHF.

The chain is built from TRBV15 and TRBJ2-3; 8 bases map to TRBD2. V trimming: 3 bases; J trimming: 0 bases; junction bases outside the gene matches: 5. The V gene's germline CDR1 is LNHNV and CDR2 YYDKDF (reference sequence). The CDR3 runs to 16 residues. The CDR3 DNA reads TGTGCCACCAGCAGTGGGACTAGAGGTAGCACAGATACGCAGTATTTT. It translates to CATSSGTRGSTDTQYF.

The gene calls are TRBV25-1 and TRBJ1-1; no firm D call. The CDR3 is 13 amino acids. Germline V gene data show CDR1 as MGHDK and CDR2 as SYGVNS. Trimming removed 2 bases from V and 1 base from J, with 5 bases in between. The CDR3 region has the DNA TGTGCCAGCAGTGAAGAGGGGAACACTGAAGCTTTCTTT. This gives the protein CASSEEGNTEAFF.

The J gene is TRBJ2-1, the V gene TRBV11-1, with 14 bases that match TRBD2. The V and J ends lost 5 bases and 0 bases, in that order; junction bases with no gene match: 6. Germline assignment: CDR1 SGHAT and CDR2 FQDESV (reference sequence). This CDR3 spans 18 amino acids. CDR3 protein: CASSGRLAGGSSYNEQFF. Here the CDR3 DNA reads TGTGCCAGCAGCGGGCGACTAGCGGGAGGGAGCTCCTACAATGAGCAGTTCTTC.

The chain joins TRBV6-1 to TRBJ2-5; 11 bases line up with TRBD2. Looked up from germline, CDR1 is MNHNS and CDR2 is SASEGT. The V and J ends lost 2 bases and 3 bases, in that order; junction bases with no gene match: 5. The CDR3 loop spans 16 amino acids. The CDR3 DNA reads TGTGCCAGCAGTGAACTACTAGCGGGAGAGGAAGAGACCCAGTACTTC. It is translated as CASSELLAGEEETQYF.

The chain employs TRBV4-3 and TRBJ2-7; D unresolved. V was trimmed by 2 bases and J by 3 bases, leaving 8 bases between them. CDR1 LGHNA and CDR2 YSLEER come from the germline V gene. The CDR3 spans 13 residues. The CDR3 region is CASSQRVGYEQYF. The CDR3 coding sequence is TGCGCCAGCAGCCAACGGGTCGGCTACGAGCAGTACTTC.

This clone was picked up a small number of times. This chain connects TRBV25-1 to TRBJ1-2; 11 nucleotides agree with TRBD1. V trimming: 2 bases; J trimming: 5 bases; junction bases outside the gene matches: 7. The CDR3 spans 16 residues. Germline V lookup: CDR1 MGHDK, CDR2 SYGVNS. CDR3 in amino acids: CASSESRTGGVYGYTF. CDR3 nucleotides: TGTGCCAGCAGTGAAAGCAGGACAGGGGGCGTATATGGCTACACCTTC.

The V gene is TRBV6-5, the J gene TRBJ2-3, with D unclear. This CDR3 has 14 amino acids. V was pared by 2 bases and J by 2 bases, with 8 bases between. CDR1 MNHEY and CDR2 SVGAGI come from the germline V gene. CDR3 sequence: CASSYVALTDTQYF. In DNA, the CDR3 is TGTGCCAGCAGTTACGTGGCACTCACAGATACGCAGTATTTT.

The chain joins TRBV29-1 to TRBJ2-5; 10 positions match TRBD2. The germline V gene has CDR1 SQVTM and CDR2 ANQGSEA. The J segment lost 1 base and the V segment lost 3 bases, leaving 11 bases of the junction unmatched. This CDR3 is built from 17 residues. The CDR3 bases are TGCAGCGTTGAGCGTAATCTAGCGGGAGAGGGCCAAGAGACCCAGTACTTC. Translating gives CSVERNLAGEGQETQYF. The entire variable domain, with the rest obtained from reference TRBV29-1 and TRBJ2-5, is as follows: SAVISQKPSRDICQRGTSLTIQCQVDSQVTMMFWYRQQPGQSLTLIATANQGSEATYESGFVIDKFPISRPNLTFSTLTVSNMSPEDSSIYLCSVERNLAGEGQETQYFGPGTRLLVL.

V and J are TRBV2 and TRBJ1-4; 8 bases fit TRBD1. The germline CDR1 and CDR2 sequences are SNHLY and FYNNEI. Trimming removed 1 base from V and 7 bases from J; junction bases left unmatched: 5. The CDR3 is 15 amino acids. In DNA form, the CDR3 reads TGTGCCAGCAGTGAAGTTCAGGGGGCGCGTGAAAAACTGTTTTTT. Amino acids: CASSEVQGAREKLFF.

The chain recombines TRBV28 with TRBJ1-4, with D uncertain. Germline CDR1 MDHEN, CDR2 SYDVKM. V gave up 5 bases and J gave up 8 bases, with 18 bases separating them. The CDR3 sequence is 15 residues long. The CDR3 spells CASSRLLQFSEKLFF. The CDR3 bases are TGTGCCAGCAGTCGTCTATTACAGTTTTCCGAAAAACTGTTTTTT.